This T cell receptor (beta chain) was captured by sequencing in a study of blood T cells in healthy people across ages. The study's findings and limits: More naive CD4+ cells and higher diversity marked long-lived donors relative to aged donors. Diversity was estimated from one million T cells, and these estimates were considered underestimates.

Collection of about 9.4 milliliters of peripheral blood was performed for each donor. The CDR3 loop spans 14 amino acids. Germline V CDR1 and CDR2: MDHEN, SYDVKM. V shed 7 bases and J shed 6 bases, with 16 bases lying between them. A second PCR of 7 to 11 cycles used a sample-barcoded 5' primer and a J-beta primer mix. TCRdb recomputed calls from the 5' RACE reads with MiXCR, one row per CDR3 protein. The sample lists 1.5 million to 2 million distinct CDR3 sequences; around 48% were seen once. As regards this clonotype: Its antigen is still unknown.

Sequencing was performed on blood. The chain uses TRBV28 and TRBJ2-4; D gene uncertain. This TCR derives from a woman in her thirties or forties in good health. This chain's CDR3 is CASTTQEILNIQYF. DNA of the CDR3: TGTGCCAGCACCACGCAGGAGATATTAAACATTCAGTACTTC. The variable domain in full, with the rest retrieved from reference TRBV28 and TRBJ2-4, is DVKVTQSSRYLVKRTGEKVFLECVQDMDHENMFWYRQDPGLGLRLIYFSYDVKMKEKGDIPEGYSVSREKKERFSLILESASTNQTSMYLCASTTQEILNIQYFGAGTRLSVL.